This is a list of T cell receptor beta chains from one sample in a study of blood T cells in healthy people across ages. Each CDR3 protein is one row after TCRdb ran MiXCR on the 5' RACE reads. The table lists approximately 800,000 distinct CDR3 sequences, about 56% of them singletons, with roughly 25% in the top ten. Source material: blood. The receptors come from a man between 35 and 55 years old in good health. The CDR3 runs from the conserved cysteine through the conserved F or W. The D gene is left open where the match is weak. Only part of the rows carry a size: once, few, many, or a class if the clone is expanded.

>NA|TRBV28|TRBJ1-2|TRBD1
CASTRFGTGDRGYTF
TGTGCCAGCACCCGCTTCGGGACAGGGGATCGAGGCTACACCTTC
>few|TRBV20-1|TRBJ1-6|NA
CSARVRGEGIGSPLHF
TGCAGTGCTAGAGTCCGTGGGGAGGGGATAGGATCACCCCTCCACTTT
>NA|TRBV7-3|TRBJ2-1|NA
CASTPRAETHNEQFF
TGTGCCAGCACCCCACGGGCCGAAACCCACAATGAGCAGTTCTTC
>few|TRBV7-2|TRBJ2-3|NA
CASSQGEGSGMRDTQYF
TGTGCCAGCAGCCAGGGGGAGGGTAGCGGGATGAGAGATACGCAGTATTTT
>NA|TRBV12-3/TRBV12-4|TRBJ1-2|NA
CASSRAGANYTF
TGTGCCAGCAGCCGGGCCGGGGCGAATTACACCTTC
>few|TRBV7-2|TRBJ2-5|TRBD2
CASSLEASGIFETQYF
TGTGCCAGCAGCTTAGAGGCTAGCGGGATTTTCGAGACCCAGTACTTC
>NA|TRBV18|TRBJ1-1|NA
CASSRTNTEAFF
TGTGCCAGCTCACGCACAAACACTGAAGCTTTCTTT
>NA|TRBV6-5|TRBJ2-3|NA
CASRREVGDTQYF
TGTGCCAGCAGGAGGGAGGTAGGGGATACGCAGTATTTT
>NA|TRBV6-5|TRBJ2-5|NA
CASSSPGGALMTQYF
TGTGCCAGCAGTTCCCCAGGAGGGGCCCTAATGACCCAGTACTTC
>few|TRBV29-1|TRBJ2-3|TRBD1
CSVNSGTGVTDTQYF
TGCAGCGTTAATTCCGGGACAGGGGTCACAGATACGCAGTATTTT
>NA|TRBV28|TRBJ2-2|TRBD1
CASSLRDRGTGELFF
TGTGCCAGCAGTTTGAGGGACAGGGGCACCGGGGAGCTGTTTTTT
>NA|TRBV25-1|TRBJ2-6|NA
CASSDFESSGANVLTF
TGTGCCAGCAGTGACTTTGAGAGCTCTGGGGCCAACGTCCTGACTTTC
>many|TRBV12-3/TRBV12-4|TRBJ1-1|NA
CASSFRFRVGTEAFF
TGTGCCAGCAGTTTCCGCTTTAGGGTTGGCACTGAAGCTTTCTTT
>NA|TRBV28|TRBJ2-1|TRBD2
CASSSLAGRSYNEQFF
TGTGCCAGCAGTTCGCTAGCGGGGCGTTCCTACAATGAGCAGTTCTTC
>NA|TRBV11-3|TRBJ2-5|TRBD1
CASSPPGQEETQYF
TGTGCCAGCAGCCCGCCGGGACAGGAAGAGACCCAGTACTTC
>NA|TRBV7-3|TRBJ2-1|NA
CASNNEQFF
TGTGCCAGCAATAATGAGCAGTTCTTC
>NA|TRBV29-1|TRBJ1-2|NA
CSVGESTEINNYGYTF
TGCAGCGTTGGGGAGTCGACAGAGATTAATAACTATGGCTACACCTTC
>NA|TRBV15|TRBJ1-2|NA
CASSRRQANYGYTF
TGTGCCTCCAGCAGACGACAGGCTAACTATGGCTACACCTTC
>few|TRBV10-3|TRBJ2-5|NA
CAISAGIEETQYF
TGTGCCATCAGTGCGGGGATAGAGGAGACCCAGTACTTC
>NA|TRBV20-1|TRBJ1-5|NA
CSARDLAGGGQPQHF
TGCAGTGCTAGAGATCTCGCGGGTGGTGGGCAGCCCCAGCATTTT
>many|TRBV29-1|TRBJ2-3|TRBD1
CSAGGTGSTDTQYF
TGCAGCGCCGGAGGGACAGGGAGCACAGATACGCAGTATTTT
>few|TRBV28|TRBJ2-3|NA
CASRKGTGADTQYF
TGTGCCAGCAGGAAGGGGACTGGCGCAGATACGCAGTATTTT